This entry lists 21 T cell receptor beta chains sequenced from one sample in a study of beta chain features in type 1 diabetes. The isolated RNA, all of it, was reverse transcribed, so expressed TCRB transcripts were what got sequenced. Assay used: immunoSEQ multiplex PCR; TCRdb lists only in-frame clones, some missing. The repertoire holds a few hundred thousand clones, with less than 15% as singletons. The specimen was naive CD4+ T cells from blood. The receptors were sampled from a woman under 30 in good health.

This chain uses TRBV9 with TRBJ2-7; 10 nucleotides align to TRBD2. The J segment lost 5 bases and the V segment lost 0 bases, leaving 5 bases of the junction unmatched. CDR1 and CDR2 (germline): SGDLS, YYNGEE. The CDR3 consists of 15 residues. The CDR3 protein is CASSVDSGRVNEQYF. The CDR3 DNA reads TGTGCCAGCAGCGTAGACAGCGGGAGGGTGAACGAGCAGTACTTC. Variable domain in full (rest from reference TRBV9 and TRBJ2-7): DSGVTQTPKHLITATGQRVTLRCSPRSGDLSVYWYQQSLDQGLQFLIQYYNGEERAKGNILERFSAQQFPDLHSELNLSSLELGDSALYFCASSVDSGRVNEQYFGPGTRLTVT.

V is TRBV30 and J is TRBJ1-5, with D perhaps matching TRBD1 (6 bases). V was clipped by 5 bases and J by 3 bases, with 11 bases between them. CDR1 and CDR2 (germline): GTSNPN, SVGIG (reference sequence). This CDR3 is 13 amino acids long. CDR3 in DNA: TGTGCCTGGGGGAGACAGGTCAATCAGCCCCAGCATTTT. Amino acid sequence: CAWGRQVNQPQHF.

The chain combines TRBV28 with TRBJ2-7; 8 nucleotides match TRBD1. The ends lost 3 bases at V and 2 bases at J; junction bases unmatched: 9. The CDR3 covers 16 residues. Germline V gene data show CDR1 as MDHEN and CDR2 as SYDVKM. CDR3 protein: CASSFYPGTGPYEQYF. The CDR3 DNA sequence: TGTGCCAGCAGTTTCTACCCCGGGACAGGACCCTACGAGCAGTACTTC.

The V gene is TRBV30, the J gene TRBJ2-2; TRBD2 agrees at 9 bases. The CDR3 runs 15 residues. Looked up from germline, CDR1 is GTSNPN and CDR2 is SVGIG (reference sequence). J gave up 5 bases and V 3 bases, and 7 bases lay outside the gene matches. In nucleotides, the CDR3 is TGTGCCTGGAGGAAGACTAGCGGAGGGACCGGGGAGCTGTTTTTT. As protein: CAWRKTSGGTGELFF. Using reference TRBV30 and TRBJ2-2 for the parts outside the CDR3, the full variable domain is SQTIHQWPATLVQPVGSPLSLECTVEGTSNPNLYWYRQAAGRGLQLLFYSVGIGQISSEVPQNLSASRPQDRQFILSSKKLLLSDSGFYLCAWRKTSGGTGELFFGEGSRLTVL.

Comments on this clone: At one boundary the junction diverges from the germline segment, which might be a read error. The V gene is TRBV7-2, the J gene TRBJ2-4; 7 bases match TRBD1. The germline V gene has CDR1 SGHTA and CDR2 FQGNSA. The CDR3 loop spans 16 amino acids. CDR3 amino acids: CASSLARGTAQNIQYF. CDR3 in DNA: TGTGCCAGCAGCTTAGCTAGGGGGACAGCCCAAAACATTCAGTACTTC.

This chain uses TRBV11-2 with TRBJ2-5, with a possible D match to TRBD2 (6 bases). With 4 bases removed from V and 5 bases from J, the gap between germline ends came to 14 bases. The CDR3 sequence is 14 residues long. CDR1 is SGHAT, CDR2 FQNNGV, per germline. The CDR3 sequence is CASSSDRRGETQYF. CDR3 nucleotides: TGTGCCAGCAGCTCCGATCGACGGGGGGAGACCCAGTACTTC.

The chain is built from TRBV7-2 and TRBJ2-7; no clear D. CDR3 length: 13 amino acids. CDR1 SGHTA and CDR2 FQGNSA come from the germline V gene. The V gene lost 3 bases and the J gene lost 1 base, with 7 bases spanning the gap. CDR3 nucleotides: TGTGCCAGCAGCTTTATTTTTTCCTACGAGCAGTACTTC. It codes for CASSFIFSYEQYF.

The chain joins TRBV28 to TRBJ2-3; 12 bases line up with TRBD2. Germline V gene sequence: CDR1 MDHEN, CDR2 SYDVKM. The CDR3 has 14 amino acids. The V and J ends lost 10 bases and 1 base, in that order; junction bases with no gene match: 3. The CDR3 protein is CATTSGRRTDTQYF. The CDR3 DNA reads as TGTGCCACCACTAGCGGGAGGCGCACAGATACGCAGTATTTT.

This clone was seen more than once but under ten times. V is TRBV6-5 and J is TRBJ2-3; TRBD1 matches at 8 bases. This CDR3 comprises 15 residues. With V trimmed by 6 bases and J by 2 bases, 7 bases remained unmatched. Germline values: CDR1 MNHEY, CDR2 SVGAGI. DNA for the CDR3: TGTGCCAGCAGCCGCCGGGACAGGTCCACAGATACGCAGTATTTT. Translation gives CASSRRDRSTDTQYF.

The genes are TRBV29-1 and TRBJ2-7; D uncertain. The CDR3 has 13 residues. V was pared by 4 bases and J by 5 bases, with 15 bases between. Germline CDR1 reads SQVTM; CDR2 reads ANQGSEA. This CDR3 reads CSVGPRLSDEQYF. The CDR3 region has the DNA TGCAGCGTTGGCCCGCGCCTAAGTGACGAGCAGTACTTC.

The rearrangement uses TRBV2 and TRBJ2-1; D not certain. CDR1 and CDR2 from the germline V gene are SNHLY and FYNNEI. CDR3 length: 17 residues. Trimming took 2 bases from V and 0 from J, leaving 14 bases between them. For the CDR3, the DNA is TGTGCCAGCAGTGAATCTCGGGTCTTATCCTCCTACAATGAGCAGTTCTTC. Translating gives CASSESRVLSSYNEQFF.

The chain uses TRBV9 and TRBJ2-1; TRBD1 agrees at 7 bases. Unmatched junction bases numbered 3, after V lost 0 bases and J lost 9 bases. Germline CDR1 reads SGDLS; CDR2 reads YYNGEE. The length of the CDR3 is 13 residues. The CDR3 sequence is CASSVGRDSEQFF. The CDR3 DNA is TGTGCCAGCAGCGTAGGAAGGGACAGTGAGCAGTTCTTC.

This clone has only a few counts. The chain carries TRBV4-3 and TRBJ2-3; 8 nucleotides agree with TRBD2. V was clipped by 2 bases and J by 5 bases; unmatched bases: 6. Germline CDR1 and CDR2: LGHNA and YSLEER. The CDR3 consists of 15 residues. The CDR3 spells CASSQSGSGEDTQYF. CDR3 DNA sequence: TGCGCCAGCAGCCAAAGTGGTAGCGGGGAAGATACGCAGTATTTT.

The gene calls are TRBV5-6 and TRBJ2-2, with a weak D call TRBD1 (5 bases). This CDR3 is built from 15 residues. V was shortened by 0 bases and J by 0 bases, with 6 bases between the two germline ends. CDR1 SGHDT and CDR2 YYEEEE come from the germline V gene. This CDR3 reads CASSLGQPNTGELFF. In DNA, the CDR3 is TGTGCCAGCAGCTTGGGACAGCCGAACACCGGGGAGCTGTTTTTT.

This chain connects TRBV7-2 to TRBJ1-2, with D perhaps TRBD1 (6 bases). Deletions cut 5 bases from V and 5 bases from J, with 24 bases between. The length of the CDR3 is 17 residues. Germline CDR1 reads SGHTA; CDR2 reads FQGNSA. In nucleotides, the CDR3 is TGTGCCAGCAGCCCCCCGGCGTGGAGTACAGGGCGTTATGGCTACACCTTC. Protein sequence: CASSPPAWSTGRYGYTF. The full variable domain, with the rest looked up from reference TRBV7-2 and TRBJ1-2, is GAGVSQSPSNKVTEKGKDVELRCDPISGHTALYWYRQSLGQGLEFLIYFQGNSAPDKSGLPSDRFSAERTGGSVSTLTIQRTQQEDSAVYLCASSPPAWSTGRYGYTFGSGTRLTVV.

This clone was detected a few times. The gene calls are TRBV7-2 and TRBJ2-7, with 10 bases aligning to TRBD2. The CDR3 is 16 amino acids. Trimming at V came to 0 bases and at J to 5 bases, leaving 7 bases not matched to a gene. Looked up from germline, CDR1 is SGHTA and CDR2 is FQGNSA. The CDR3 is CASSLASGRSWNEQYF. The CDR3 DNA is TGTGCCAGCAGCTTAGCTAGCGGGAGGAGTTGGAACGAGCAGTACTTC.

The chain combines TRBV7-9 with TRBJ1-1; TRBD1 agrees at 8 bases. Trimming cost V 4 bases and J 1 base; bases outside gene matches: 5. This CDR3 spans 15 amino acids. CDR1 and CDR2 from the germline V gene are SEHNR and FQNEAQ (reference sequence). The CDR3 region is CASSSQGAGNTEAFF. Here the CDR3 DNA reads TGTGCCAGCAGCTCCCAGGGGGCGGGGAACACTGAAGCTTTCTTT.

The gene calls are TRBV4-3 and TRBJ2-7; 8 bases match TRBD2. Germline CDR1 reads LGHNA; CDR2 reads YSLEER. The CDR3 has 14 residues. Trimming took 0 bases from V and 6 from J; bases not matched to a gene: 4. DNA for the CDR3: TGCGCCAGCAGCCAAGATTTTCGGGGGGGCGAGCAGTACTTC. Amino acid sequence: CASSQDFRGGEQYF.

The chain uses TRBV19 and TRBJ2-4; tentatively, D is TRBD1 (6 bases). The V end was cut by 6 bases, the J end by 2 bases, with 11 bases between. This CDR3 is 14 amino acids long. Germline V gene lookup returns CDR1 LNHDA and CDR2 SQIVND (reference sequence). This chain's CDR3 is CASRDSGSKNIQYF. The DNA for the CDR3 is TGTGCCAGTAGGGACAGTGGGTCCAAAAACATTCAGTACTTC.

This clone was counted between two and nine times. The chain combines TRBV5-1 with TRBJ2-5, with 7 nucleotides matching TRBD1. The germline gives CDR1 SGHRS, CDR2 YFSETQ. The CDR3 runs to 15 residues. V shed 0 bases, J shed 6 bases, and the junction held 8 bases outside the gene matches. CDR3 in amino acids: CASSLDRGRTKTQYF. For the CDR3, the DNA is TGCGCCAGCAGCTTGGATAGGGGGCGAACGAAGACCCAGTACTTC.

This clone was counted between two and nine times. The rearrangement joins TRBV25-1 to TRBJ2-3; possible D gene TRBD1, 6 bases. Looked up from germline, CDR1 is MGHDK and CDR2 is SYGVNS. CDR3 length: 16 residues. Trimming cost V 1 base and J 4 bases, with 15 bases left between them. The CDR3 sequence: CASSEWRQGFADTQYF. DNA of the CDR3: TGTGCCAGCAGTGAATGGCGCCAGGGGTTCGCAGATACGCAGTATTTT.